Below, 25 T cell receptor beta chains from the same sample are listed, as sequenced in a study of regulatory T cells in long-lasting Graves disease. Time point described: persistent/refractory GD, antithyroid drugs over 5 years with positive TRAb. Scientists built the TCR library using RNA that was extracted from PBMCs. iRepertoire HTBI primers and Arm-PCR of CDR3 regions built TCR beta libraries. MiXCR, run by TCRdb on the multiplex PCR reads, gives a single entry per CDR3 protein. The sample lists fewer than 400,000 distinct CDR3 sequences, roughly a fifth occurring once. Sample: peripheral blood mononuclear cells (PBMCs), taken when the disease was refractory, from a patient treated with antithyroid drugs. Receptors were obtained from a female donor with Graves disease.

The chain is built from TRBV5-1 and TRBJ2-5; TRBD2 agrees at 11 bases. Germline V CDR1 and CDR2: SGHRS, YFSETQ. The CDR3 has 15 residues. V gave up 6 bases and J gave up 4 bases; unmatched junction bases: 8. CDR3 DNA sequence: TGCGCCAGCAACCTTTTAGCGGGGGGGCTAGAGACCCAGTACTTC. It specifies CASNLLAGGLETQYF. The full variable domain, in which reference TRBV5-1 and TRBJ2-5 provide the parts outside the CDR3, is KAGVTQTPRYLIKTRGQQVTLSCSPISGHRSVSWYQQTPGQGLQFLFEYFSETQRNKGNFPGRFSGRQFSNSRSEMNVSTLELGDSALYLCASNLLAGGLETQYFGPGTRLLVL.

This clonotype was seen many times. This sequence joins TRBV2 and TRBJ1-5; the D is unclear. Trimming shortened V by 5 bases and J by 4 bases, and 15 bases separated the two germline ends. The CDR3 sequence is 15 residues long. Germline-derived CDR1 and CDR2 are SNHLY and FYNNEI. CDR3 loop: CASSWRAPENQPQHF. CDR3 coding DNA: TGTGCCAGCAGTTGGAGGGCCCCCGAAAATCAGCCCCAGCATTTT.

At least ten counts were recorded for this clonotype. The chain is built from TRBV20-1 and TRBJ2-7; D call uncertain. This CDR3 spans 13 amino acids. From germline, CDR1 is DFQATT and CDR2 SNEGSKA (reference sequence). V was pared by 0 bases and J by 1 base, with 7 bases between. The CDR3 reads CSARDPSSYEQYF. The CDR3 coding sequence is TGCAGTGCTAGAGATCCGAGTTCCTACGAGCAGTACTTC.

At least ten counts were recorded for this clonotype. The chain couples TRBV12-3 or TRBV12-4 to TRBJ2-7, with TRBD1 as a possible D gene (6 bases). The V and J ends lost 0 bases and 3 bases respectively, with 12 bases between them. This CDR3 has 15 amino acids. DNA for the CDR3: TGTGCCAGCAGTTTAGCCGGACAGTATCGCTACGAGCAGTACTTC. It yields the protein CASSLAGQYRYEQYF.

This clonotype showed up many times. V gene TRBV24-1 combines with J gene TRBJ1-5, with TRBD1 identical over 7 bases. From germline, CDR1 is KGHDR and CDR2 SFDVKD. The CDR3 contains 15 residues. Trimming removed 9 bases from V and 0 bases from J; junction bases left unmatched: 7. The chain's CDR3 is CATGSGGYSNQPQHF. The CDR3 bases are TGTGCCACCGGTTCAGGGGGTTATAGCAATCAGCCCCAGCATTTT.

Points on this clonotype: A much larger clone lies one base from this, so it may be a read error. The chain is built from TRBV6-5 and TRBJ1-4; D call uncertain. The CDR3 covers 14 residues. The V end lost 4 bases, the J end lost 5 bases, and 11 bases lay between the germline ends. Germline loops: CDR1 MNHEY, CDR2 SVGAGI. As DNA, the CDR3 is TGTGCCAGCAGTTCTGGCCCGTTGAATGAAAAACTGTTTTTT. Encoded protein: CASSSGPLNEKLFF.

This clonotype was seen ten or more times. The V and J genes are TRBV2 and TRBJ1-1; possibly TRBD1 for D (6 bases). Deletions cut 11 bases from V and 4 bases from J, with 17 bases between. CDR1 is SNHLY and CDR2 is FYNNEI in the germline V gene. The CDR3 is made up of 13 amino acids. CDR3 loop: CAGATGWITEAFF. CDR3 in DNA: TGTGCCGGCGCTACAGGGTGGATCACTGAAGCTTTCTTT.

This clonotype was counted many times. The rearrangement links TRBV2 to TRBJ1-5; D gene uncertain. V was clipped by 1 base and J by 6 bases, with 7 bases between them. CDR1 SNHLY and CDR2 FYNNEI come from the germline V gene. The CDR3 loop spans 13 amino acids. CDR3 nucleotides: TGTGCCAGCAGTGAAGGGTTTCGTCAGCCCCAGCATTTT. This gives the protein CASSEGFRQPQHF. The full variable domain, in which reference TRBV2 and TRBJ1-5 provide the parts outside the CDR3, is EPEVTQTPSHQVTQMGQEVILRCVPISNHLYFYWYRQILGQKVEFLVSFYNNEISEKSEIFDDQFSVERPDGSNFTLKIRSTKLEDSAMYFCASSEGFRQPQHFGDGTRLSIL.

This clonotype occurred a few times. Germline and junction disagree at one end, which may indicate a read error. This chain joins TRBV12-3 or TRBV12-4 and TRBJ1-5; possible D gene TRBD1, 5 bases. The CDR3 spans 14 residues. The CDR3 DNA is TGTACCAGCACCAATGGGGGGAGTAATCAGCCCCAGCATTTT. Its translation: CTSTNGGSNQPQHF.

The CDR3: CASSLLAGAAGEQFF. In nucleotides, the CDR3 is TGTGCCAGCTCACTACTAGCGGGAGCCGCCGGGGAGCAGTTCTTC. The V gene is TRBV18, the J gene TRBJ2-1; 11 positions agree with TRBD2. V was clipped by 4 bases and J by 10 bases; unmatched bases: 9. The germline V gene encodes CDR1 KGHSH and CDR2 LQKENI. This CDR3 has 15 amino acids.

This clonotype turned up a few times. The genes are TRBV28 and TRBJ2-3; D is ambiguous. With 6 bases removed from V and 3 bases from J, the gap between germline ends came to 10 bases. From germline, CDR1 is MDHEN and CDR2 SYDVKM. The CDR3 extends over 13 amino acids. This CDR3 reads CASSSDGTDTQYF. DNA of the CDR3: TGTGCCAGCAGCAGCGACGGAACAGATACGCAGTATTTT.

CDR3: CAWSVGRGFKSGYTF. The CDR3 coding sequence is TGTGCCTGGAGTGTAGGCAGAGGGTTTAAGTCTGGCTACACCTTC. V gene TRBV30 combines with J gene TRBJ1-2; no reliable D call. This CDR3 is 15 amino acids long. Per the germline V gene, CDR1 is GTSNPN and CDR2 is SVGIG (reference sequence). V shed 0 bases and J shed 7 bases, with 18 bases lying between them.

This clonotype was detected many times. The chain has TRBV15 and TRBJ1-2; D may be TRBD1 (5 bases). V shed 1 base and J shed 8 bases, with 14 bases lying between them. The CDR3 contains 14 residues. Germline assignment: CDR1 LNHNV and CDR2 YYDKDF (reference sequence). CDR3 sequence reads: CATSRGQGGLGYTF. The CDR3 coding sequence is TGTGCCACCAGCAGAGGGCAGGGAGGGCTCGGCTACACCTTC.

The genes are TRBV7-2 and TRBJ2-1; 11 positions agree with TRBD2. Germline V gene lookup returns CDR1 SGHTA and CDR2 FQGNSA. The V segment lost 2 bases and the J segment 1 base; nucleotides outside the gene matches: 7. This CDR3 spans 18 amino acids. In nucleotides, the CDR3 is TGTGCCAGCAGCTTATTTAGCGGGGGGGATTGGTCCTACAATGAGCAGTTCTTC. It codes for CASSLFSGGDWSYNEQFF. Full variable domain (rest looked up from reference TRBV7-2 and TRBJ2-1): GAGVSQSPSNKVTEKGKDVELRCDPISGHTALYWYRQSLGQGLEFLIYFQGNSAPDKSGLPSDRFSAERTGGSVSTLTIQRTQQEDSAVYLCASSLFSGGDWSYNEQFFGPGTRLTVL.

This clonotype was counted a few times. The J gene is TRBJ2-7, the V gene TRBV10-3; no clear D. The germline CDR1 and CDR2 sequences are ENHRY and SYGVKD. The CDR3 covers 14 residues. Trimming took 3 bases from V and 0 from J, leaving 9 bases between them. CDR3 sequence (DNA): TGTGCCATCAGTGATCAAGAGGCCTCCTACGAGCAGTACTTC. Its protein is CAISDQEASYEQYF.

This clonotype showed up many times. The CDR3 is CASGTDRAYEQYF. The CDR3 nucleotides read TGTGCCAGTGGAACCGACAGGGCTTACGAGCAGTACTTC. The chain is built from TRBV2 and TRBJ2-7, with TRBD1 matching 7 bases. The germline gives CDR1 SNHLY, CDR2 FYNNEI. The junction had 9 bases not matched to a gene; V was cut back by 9 bases and J by 4 bases. The CDR3 runs 13 residues.

This clonotype was counted ten times or more. The rearrangement joins TRBV7-9 to TRBJ2-5; tentatively, D is TRBD1 (6 bases). Germline V gene sequence: CDR1 SEHNR, CDR2 FQNEAQ (reference sequence). This CDR3 comprises 15 residues. Trimming took off 4 bases at V and 5 bases at J, with 17 bases between the two ends. The CDR3 spells CASSSPGYRVETQYF. Here the CDR3 DNA reads TGTGCCAGCAGCTCACCGGGGTACAGGGTTGAGACCCAGTACTTC.

This clonotype was seen a few times. The CDR3 DNA follows: TGTGCCAGTAACAGGGGCTCTCTGATGAACACTGAAGCTTTCTTT. This gives the protein CASNRGSLMNTEAFF. The chain carries TRBV19 and TRBJ1-1; TRBD1 matches 7 bases. Germline CDR1 and CDR2: LNHDA and SQIVND (reference sequence). This CDR3 spans 15 amino acids. V lost 7 bases and J lost 0; bases outside the gene matches: 8. Variable domain in full (rest from reference TRBV19 and TRBJ1-1): DGGITQSPKYLFRKEGQNVTLSCEQNLNHDAMYWYRQDPGQGLRLIYYSQIVNDFQKGDIAEGYSVSREKKESFPLTVTSAQKNPTAFYLCASNRGSLMNTEAFFGQGTRLTVV.

This chain joins TRBV10-3 and TRBJ2-7; 7 bases are shared with TRBD1. Unmatched junction bases numbered 9, after V lost 4 bases and J lost 6 bases. This CDR3 region has 14 residues. CDR1 and CDR2 from the germline V gene are ENHRY and SYGVKD. The CDR3 DNA reads TGTGCCATCAGTGCGACAGGGTTAGATTCCGAGCAGTACTTC. Its translation is CAISATGLDSEQYF.

At least ten counts were recorded for this clonotype. The chain couples TRBV27 to TRBJ1-6, with D hard to call. The V end lost 4 bases, the J end lost 6 bases, and 10 bases lay between the germline ends. CDR1 is MNHEY and CDR2 is SMNVEV in the germline V gene (reference sequence). The CDR3 is 14 amino acids. CDR3 residues: CASSSPYLNSPLHF. CDR3 bases: TGTGCCAGCAGTTCCCCCTACCTTAATTCACCCCTCCACTTT.

This clonotype has a count of ten or more. The chain joins TRBV11-2 to TRBJ2-5; no clear D gene. V dropped 5 bases and J dropped 6 bases, with 13 bases sitting between them. CDR1 is SGHAT, CDR2 FQNNGV, per germline. CDR3 length: 13 residues. The CDR3 region has the DNA TGTGCCAGCAGCGTTAACAGTCCCCAGACCCAGTACTTC. This encodes CASSVNSPQTQYF.

In its sample, this clonotype was seen a few times. The chain has TRBV28 and TRBJ2-5, with 10 bases identical to TRBD1. V was clipped by 5 bases and J by 2 bases; unmatched bases: 5. In germline, CDR1 is MDHEN, CDR2 SYDVKM. The CDR3 consists of 15 residues. CDR3 sequence (DNA): TGTGCCAGCAGTGCGGGACAGGGGAAGCAAGAGACCCAGTACTTC. It encodes CASSAGQGKQETQYF.

This clonotype showed up just a few times. The chain employs TRBV2 and TRBJ2-4; D may correspond to TRBD1 or TRBD2 (5 bases each). Trimming stripped 0 bases from V and 0 bases from J, with 15 bases between. The CDR3 is made up of 18 amino acids. Per the germline V gene, CDR1 is SNHLY and CDR2 is FYNNEI. The CDR3 nucleotides read TGTGCCAGCAGTGAAGCGCCGGGGCCCTCCCTAGCCAAAAACATTCAGTACTTC. Translation: CASSEAPGPSLAKNIQYF.

J is TRBJ1-3 and V is TRBV19, with D unresolved. CDR1 is LNHDA, CDR2 SQIVND, per germline (reference sequence). The CDR3 has 15 amino acids. V lost 5 bases and J lost 0, with 11 bases in between. The CDR3 DNA follows: TGTGCCAGTAGTCTTTCGGGTCTCTCTGGAAACACCATATATTTT. Its protein product is CASSLSGLSGNTIYF.

This clonotype was detected a few times. This rearrangement joins TRBV10-2 to TRBJ1-1; a possible D gene is TRBD1 (6 bases). From germline, CDR1 is WSHSY and CDR2 SAAADI. CDR3 length: 14 amino acids. V shed 0 bases and J shed 4 bases, with 9 bases lying between them. The CDR3 here is CASSESRGGTEAFF. The CDR3, as DNA: TGCGCCAGCAGTGAGTCGAGGGGGGGCACTGAAGCTTTCTTT.